The 4 T cell receptor beta chains reported below all come from one sample, sequenced in a study of blood T cell repertoires in COVID-19. Libraries were prepared by immunoSEQ multiplex PCR; TCRdb keeps only in-frame clonotypes and omits some of them. The top ten clones hold 3.5% to 4% of a sample with fewer than 250,000 clones, roughly four fifths of them seen once. The sequencing input was PBMCs or T cells enriched from blood (not recorded which). The receptors were gathered from a woman aged 40 to 49 who had been exposed to COVID-19.

The chain links TRBV5-1 to TRBJ2-3; the D is unclear. V lost 0 bases and J lost 2, with 7 bases in between. CDR3 length equals 14 residues. Germline CDR1 SGHRS, CDR2 YFSETQ. The CDR3 DNA sequence: TGCGCCAGCAGCTTGGGGGCTATCACAGATACGCAGTATTTT. It yields the protein CASSLGAITDTQYF.

This clone has just one count. The chain combines TRBV13 with TRBJ1-6; no firm D call. Germline V CDR1 and CDR2: PRHDT, FYEKMQ (reference sequence). V lost 0 bases to trimming and J lost 5 bases, with 11 bases between them. This CDR3 is built from 16 residues. The CDR3: CASSLGLYNNNSPLHF. The CDR3 coding sequence is TGTGCCAGCAGCTTAGGTCTTTACAATAATAATTCACCCCTCCACTTT.

The chain couples TRBV2 to TRBJ2-2; 8 bases align to TRBD1. Germline V gives CDR1 SNHLY, CDR2 FYNNEI. This CDR3 region has 17 residues. Trimming removed 7 bases from V and 0 bases from J; junction bases left unmatched: 10. CDR3 DNA sequence: TGTGCCAGCACCCCTCAACCGACAGGGGCGAACACCGGGGAGCTGTTTTTT. Amino acid sequence: CASTPQPTGANTGELFF.

This CDR3 is CASSDGLAGPQYF. Here the CDR3 DNA reads TGTGCCAGCAGCGACGGACTAGCGGGGCCGCAGTATTTT. This chain joins TRBV7-3 and TRBJ2-3; 12 bases agree with TRBD2. Germline V CDR1 and CDR2: SGHTA, FQGTGA. The CDR3 length is 13 residues. Trimming cost V 5 bases and J 10 bases; bases outside gene matches: 4.